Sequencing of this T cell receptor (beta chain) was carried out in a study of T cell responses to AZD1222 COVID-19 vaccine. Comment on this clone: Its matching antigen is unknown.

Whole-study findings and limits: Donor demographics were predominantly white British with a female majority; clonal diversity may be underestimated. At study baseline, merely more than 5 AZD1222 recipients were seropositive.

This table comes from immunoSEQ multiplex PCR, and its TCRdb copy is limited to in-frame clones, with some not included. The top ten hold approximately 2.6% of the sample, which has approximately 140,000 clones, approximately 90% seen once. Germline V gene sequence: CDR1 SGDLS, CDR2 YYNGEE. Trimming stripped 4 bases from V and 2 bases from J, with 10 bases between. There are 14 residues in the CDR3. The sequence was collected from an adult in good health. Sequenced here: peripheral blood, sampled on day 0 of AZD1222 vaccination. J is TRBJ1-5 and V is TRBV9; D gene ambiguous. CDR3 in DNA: TGTGCCAGCAGCCAACTAGGAGGCAATCAGCCCCAGCATTTT. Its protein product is CASSQLGGNQPQHF.